The next 2 T cell receptor beta chains were all read from a single sample in a study of blood T cell repertoires in COVID-19. The repertoire was sequenced with immunoSEQ multiplex PCR; TCRdb's copy has only in-frame clones and lacks some. The sample has 200,000 to 300,000 clones; 86% are singletons. Sequences were obtained from peripheral blood. The receptors were gathered from a young man with active or convalescent COVID-19.

J is TRBJ2-7 and V is TRBV28, with 8 bases matching TRBD1. The CDR3 has 15 amino acids. V lost 3 bases and J lost 4; bases outside the gene matches: 8. Per the germline V gene, CDR1 is MDHEN and CDR2 is SYDVKM. For the CDR3, the DNA is TGTGCCAGCAGTTTTTTAGGACAGGGTATATACGAGCAGTACTTC. It specifies CASSFLGQGIYEQYF.

This rearrangement joins TRBV2 to TRBJ1-2; D is possibly TRBD1 (5 bases). This CDR3 has 15 amino acids. V was trimmed by 9 bases and J by 8 bases, leaving 25 bases between them. Germline CDR1 is SNHLY and CDR2 is FYNNEI. The CDR3 sequence is CAREAGEGDAYGYTF. CDR3 nucleotide sequence: TGTGCCAGAGAGGCGGGGGAGGGAGATGCATACGGCTACACCTTC.